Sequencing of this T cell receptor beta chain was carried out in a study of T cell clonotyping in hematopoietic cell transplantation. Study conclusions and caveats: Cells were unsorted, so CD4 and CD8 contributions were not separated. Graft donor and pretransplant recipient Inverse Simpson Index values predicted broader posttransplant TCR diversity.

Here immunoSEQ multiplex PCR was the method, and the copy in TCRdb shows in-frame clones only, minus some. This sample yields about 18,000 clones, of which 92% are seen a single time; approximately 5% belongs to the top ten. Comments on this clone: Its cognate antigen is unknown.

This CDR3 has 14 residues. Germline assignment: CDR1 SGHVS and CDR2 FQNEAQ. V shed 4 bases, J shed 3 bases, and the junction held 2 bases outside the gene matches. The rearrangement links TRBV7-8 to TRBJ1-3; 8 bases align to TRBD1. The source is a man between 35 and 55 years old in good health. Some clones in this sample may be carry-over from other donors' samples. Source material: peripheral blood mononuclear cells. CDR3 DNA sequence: TGTGCCAGCAGCTCGACAGGGGTTGGAAACACCATATATTTT. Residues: CASSSTGVGNTIYF. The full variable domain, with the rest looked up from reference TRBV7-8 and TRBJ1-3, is GAGVSQSPRYKVAKRGQDVALRCDPISGHVSLFWYQQALGQGPEFLTYFQNEAQLDKSGLPSDRFFAERPEGSVSTLKIQRTQQEDSAVYLCASSSTGVGNTIYFGEGSWLTVV.